This passage covers 24 T cell receptor beta chains from one sample sequenced in a study of CD8 T cells in ankylosing spondylitis. TCRdb passed the 5' RACE reads through MiXCR, listing each CDR3 protein once. Here the sample spans about 110,000 distinct CDR3 sequences, around 24% being singletons. Input material: synovial fluid, either unsorted or a sorted T cell fraction (not recorded which). The receptors stem from a male donor with ankylosing spondylitis.

The table lists this clonotype with a few counts. This chain connects TRBV10-2 to TRBJ1-2; no clear D gene. Germline CDR1 WSHSY, CDR2 SAAADI. Trimming removed 2 bases from V and 4 bases from J, with 8 bases in between. CDR3 length equals 13 residues. CDR3 DNA sequence: TGCGCCAGCAGTGAGCAGGTCCGCTATGGCTACACCTTC. This gives the protein CASSEQVRYGYTF.

Sample share makes this clonotype medium-sized. V is TRBV3-1 and J is TRBJ2-7, with TRBD1 matching 10 bases. The CDR3 is 15 residues long. Germline loops: CDR1 LGHDT, CDR2 YNNKEL (reference sequence). V lost 1 base and J lost 6; bases outside the gene matches: 6. The DNA for the CDR3 is TGTGCCAGCAGCCAAGTGGGACAGGGGAGCGGCGAGCAGTACTTC. Translated: CASSQVGQGSGEQYF.

This clonotype was detected ten times or more. The chain joins TRBV4-2 to TRBJ2-7; 10 positions match TRBD2. CDR3 length: 19 residues. Germline assignment: CDR1 LGHNA and CDR2 YNFKEQ. V trimming: 0 bases; J trimming: 0 bases; junction bases outside the gene matches: 11. This CDR3 reads CASSQERASGSWASYEQYF. CDR3 nucleotides: TGTGCCAGCAGCCAAGAGAGGGCTAGCGGGAGTTGGGCCTCCTACGAGCAGTACTTC.

This clonotype has ten or more counts. The chain is built from TRBV9 and TRBJ1-3; 10 nucleotides match TRBD1. The CDR3 sequence is 16 residues long. CDR1 and CDR2 (germline): SGDLS, YYNGEE. Germline trimming cut 4 bases from V and 0 bases from J; bases unmatched to any gene: 4. The CDR3 sequence is CASSYGTGASGNTIYF. For the CDR3, the DNA is TGTGCCAGCAGCTATGGGACAGGGGCCTCTGGAAACACCATATATTTT.

The chain couples TRBV2 to TRBJ1-2; D might be TRBD1 (6 bases). This CDR3 contains 15 residues. The V end was cut by 5 bases, the J end by 4 bases, with 17 bases between. CDR1 SNHLY and CDR2 FYNNEI come from the germline V gene. The CDR3 sequence is CASSNTGSGGYGYTF. The DNA for the CDR3 is TGTGCCAGCAGTAACACAGGGAGCGGTGGCTATGGCTACACCTTC.

The chain joins TRBV20-1 to TRBJ2-1; D gene ambiguous. CDR3 length: 11 residues. V shed 8 bases and J shed 3 bases, with 8 bases lying between them. Looked up from germline, CDR1 is DFQATT and CDR2 is SNEGSKA (reference sequence). CDR3 nucleotide sequence: TGCAGTACGGCCGGCTACAATGAGCAGTTCTTC. Its protein product is CSTAGYNEQFF.

The chain combines TRBV5-6 with TRBJ2-1; D tentatively reads TRBD1 or TRBD2 (5 bases each). The V end was cut by 4 bases, the J end by 10 bases, with 18 bases between. From germline, CDR1 is SGHDT and CDR2 YYEEEE. The CDR3 has 14 residues. The CDR3 loop is CASSGDGVILEQFF. The CDR3 DNA reads TGTGCCAGCAGCGGGGACGGGGTTATTCTCGAGCAGTTCTTC.

Here the CDR3 DNA reads TGTGCCAGCAGCTTAGATCGCCACAATGAGCAGTTCTTC. As protein: CASSLDRHNEQFF. The chain employs TRBV11-2 and TRBJ2-1; D not resolved. Trimming left V 0 bases short and J 5 bases short, with 5 bases between. The CDR3 totals 13 residues. CDR1 is SGHAT, CDR2 FQNNGV, per germline.

The chain couples TRBV11-3 to TRBJ1-3; D gene unclear. The germline CDR1 and CDR2 sequences are SGHNT and YENEEA. Trimming removed 1 base from V and 3 bases from J, with 10 bases in between. There are 15 residues in the CDR3. In nucleotides, the CDR3 is TGTGCCAGCAGCTTAGGCCGGTCGGATGGAAACACCATATATTTT. This sequence encodes CASSLGRSDGNTIYF.

Ten or more counts support this clonotype. The chain links TRBV2 to TRBJ2-1; a weak D match, TRBD1 (6 bases). Germline V lookup: CDR1 SNHLY, CDR2 FYNNEI. The CDR3 extends over 11 amino acids. Trimming took off 8 bases at V and 9 bases at J, with 11 bases between the two ends. CDR3 residues: CASLTGIEQFF. CDR3 DNA: TGTGCCAGCCTAACAGGGATTGAGCAGTTCTTC.

The V and J genes are TRBV5-1 and TRBJ1-1, with a weak D call TRBD1 (6 bases). V lost 7 bases and J lost 2, with 12 bases in between. This CDR3 is built from 13 residues. The germline CDR1 and CDR2 sequences are SGHRS and YFSETQ. Here the CDR3 reads CASVGQVNTEAFF. The DNA for the CDR3 is TGCGCCAGCGTGGGACAAGTAAACACTGAAGCTTTCTTT.

This clonotype turned up a few times. V usage is TRBV7-2 and J usage is TRBJ2-5; D is ambiguous. In germline, CDR1 is SGHTA, CDR2 FQGNSA. V dropped 4 bases and J dropped 1 base, with 7 bases sitting between them. This CDR3 is built from 13 residues. Here the CDR3 DNA reads TGTGCCAGCAGCTATTCCGTCCAAGAGACCCAGTACTTC. Its translation is CASSYSVQETQYF.

The rearrangement uses TRBV7-2 and TRBJ2-6; no clear D. The CDR3 runs 15 residues. CDR1 and CDR2 from the germline V gene are SGHTA and FQGNSA. Trimming cost V 1 base and J 2 bases, with 6 bases left between them. CDR3 DNA sequence: TGTGCCAGCAGCTTAGGGGTTACTGGGGCCAACGTCCTGACTTTC. It translates to CASSLGVTGANVLTF.

As DNA, the CDR3 is TGTGCCAGTAGTACGACAGGATCAGATACGCAGTATTTT. Translated: CASSTTGSDTQYF. The gene calls are TRBV19 and TRBJ2-3; possibly TRBD1 for D (6 bases). The CDR3 sequence is 13 residues long. Looked up from germline, CDR1 is LNHDA and CDR2 is SQIVND (reference sequence). The V end lost 4 bases, the J end lost 4 bases, and 9 bases lay between the germline ends.

The V and J genes are TRBV5-1 and TRBJ2-5, with D unclear. The CDR3 runs to 14 residues. Germline lookup yields CDR1 SGHRS and CDR2 YFSETQ. Between the trimmed V and J ends, which lost 1 base and 2 bases, there was a span of 9 bases. For the CDR3, the DNA is TGCGCCAGCAGCTTGCCCCTACAACAAGAGACCCAGTACTTC. Translating gives CASSLPLQQETQYF.

This chain uses TRBV10-1 with TRBJ2-3, with 8 bases lining up with TRBD2. CDR1 is WNHNN, CDR2 SYGVQD, per germline (reference sequence). There are 15 residues in the CDR3. Trimming at V came to 5 bases and at J to 6 bases, leaving 10 bases not matched to a gene. CDR3 DNA sequence: TGCGCCAGCAGTCCAGCGGGAGCGGTCGGTGATACGCAGTATTTT. This gives the protein CASSPAGAVGDTQYF.

The chain has TRBV6-6 and TRBJ2-1; possible D gene TRBD2, 5 bases. Germline V gene data show CDR1 as MNHNY and CDR2 as SVGAGI (reference sequence). The CDR3 runs 13 residues. Trimming shortened V by 7 bases and J by 4 bases, and 11 bases separated the two germline ends. CDR3 protein: CASTSSRYNEQFF. The CDR3 region has the DNA TGTGCCAGCACCTCTAGCCGTTACAATGAGCAGTTCTTC.

This clonotype was picked up a small number of times. This rearrangement joins TRBV2 to TRBJ2-7, with D hard to call. CDR1 and CDR2 (germline): SNHLY, FYNNEI. The V gene lost 7 bases and the J gene lost 3 bases, with 13 bases spanning the gap. CDR3 size: 13 residues. CDR3 sequence reads: CASTGDSFYEQYV. CDR3 nucleotides: TGTGCCAGCACTGGAGACTCCTTCTACGAGCAGTACGTC.

This clonotype was recorded many times. V is TRBV5-1 and J is TRBJ2-1, with TRBD1 matching 8 bases. The CDR3 covers 15 residues. Germline V gene lookup returns CDR1 SGHRS and CDR2 YFSETQ. V trimming: 0 bases; J trimming: 9 bases; junction bases outside the gene matches: 8. The CDR3 bases are TGCGCCAGCAGCTTGGAAGGACAGGGATTTGGTGAGCAGTTCTTC. Its protein product is CASSLEGQGFGEQFF.

V usage is TRBV20-1 and J usage is TRBJ2-7; weak D call: TRBD1 (5 bases). Germline V CDR1 and CDR2: DFQATT, SNEGSKA (reference sequence). Trimming took 6 bases from V and 2 from J, leaving 8 bases between them. CDR3 length: 11 residues. The CDR3, as DNA: TGCAGTGCGTCCAGGGCCTACGAGCAGTACTTC. Translated, it gives CSASRAYEQYF.

The chain combines TRBV10-3 with TRBJ2-3; 10 positions agree with TRBD2. The junction had 10 bases not matched to a gene; V was cut back by 3 bases and J by 7 bases. This CDR3 comprises 16 residues. Germline CDR1 and CDR2: ENHRY and SYGVKD. The CDR3 protein is CAISDWTSGIANTQYF. The DNA of the CDR3 is TGTGCCATCAGTGACTGGACTAGCGGTATTGCAAATACGCAGTATTTT.

The chain joins TRBV7-6 to TRBJ2-3; 11 bases align to TRBD2. This CDR3 has 16 amino acids. CDR1 is SGHVS and CDR2 is FNYEAQ in the germline V gene. J gave up 0 bases and V 4 bases, and 3 bases lay outside the gene matches. Here the CDR3 reads CASSSWTSGSTDTQYF. Written as DNA, the CDR3 is TGTGCCAGCAGCTCCTGGACTAGCGGGAGCACAGATACGCAGTATTTT.

This clonotype appeared a few times. The J gene is TRBJ2-2, the V gene TRBV28; D is perhaps TRBD1 (6 bases). V was trimmed by 6 bases and J by 5 bases, leaving 13 bases between them. Germline CDR1 MDHEN, CDR2 SYDVKM. The CDR3 runs 14 residues. In nucleotides, the CDR3 is TGTGCCAGCAGCCCCCCAGGACAGACCGGGGAGCTGTTTTTT. Protein: CASSPPGQTGELFF.

In its sample, this clonotype was seen a few times. The V call is TRBV12-3 or TRBV12-4, the J call TRBJ2-1; 10 bases are shared with TRBD1. J was trimmed by 10 bases and V by 5 bases; bases with no gene match: 8. The CDR3 length is 14 residues. The DNA for the CDR3 is TGTGCCAGCAGTCTAGGGACAGGGGTATTGGAGCAGTTCTTC. This encodes CASSLGTGVLEQFF.